The following is a T cell receptor beta chain sequence with its context. Its antigen is currently not known. Base qualities are missing; no much larger clone stands one base away. TCRbeta CDR3 regions were amplified from genomic DNA by means of the immunoSEQ Assay, a bias-controlled multiplex PCR. In the original analysis: The number of nucleated cells in each sample was estimated by amplification of reference gene primers within the assay. Sequence reads were collapsed and filtered to measure the absolute abundance of every unique TCRbeta CDR3 rearrangement. For each sample, productive Simpson clonality was calculated by taking the square root of Simpson's diversity index across productive rearrangements. Not all clones reach the TCRdb copy of this immuneACCESS table, which keeps in-frame sequences only. Checked studies attribute under half of the gap to unresolved V genes and leave the rest unexplained. V and J calls and clone size are copied from that table; D and trimming were computed from the DNA. Recorded for this sample are under 150,000 clones; roughly nine tenths of them occurred a single time. Together, the top ten hold around 3.3% of the sample.

This entry is derived from a study of blood T cell repertoires in COVID-19 (dated by TCRdb to the early 2020s). Concerning the study at large: The collaborator samples originated in the United States, Italy and Spain and spanned the acute and convalescent phases of COVID-19. The samples were drawn from the first 160 participants of the ongoing ImmuneRACE study and from 950 to 1,500 subjects provided by 6 global collaborators. The repertoires were made available in a free public database intended to serve as a resource for research on the immune response to SARS-CoV-2. The material from the prospective study consisted of cDNA or gDNA derived from T cells, B-cell-depleted T cells, or PBMCs. Subjects who had been exposed to COVID-19, were actively infected with it, or had recovered from it provided the deeply sampled blood TCRbeta repertoires that made up the dataset. The sample metadata nearly always contained a de-identified subject ID, COVID-19 status, age in years and sex. HLA class I and class II types, where available, came from metadata supplied by the sample provider rather than from assay-based typing. Paper-wide results and their limitations: How much clinical and demographic metadata was included differed by source and by participant, and the metadata was provided uncurated.

From V the trimming removes 4 bases and from J it removes 0 bases, while the gene matches leave 6 bases of the junction unaccounted for. The CDR3 contains 17 residues, cysteine and phenylalanine counted. Only the CDR3 DNA stays, 51 bases, in frame from base 1. CDR1 and CDR2 (MNHEY, SMNVEV) derive from the germline V gene (reference sequence). The collaborating institutions used their own protocols to collect whole blood in K2EDTA tubes. For TCRbeta analysis, collaborators shipped samples as frozen whole blood, isolated PBMCs, or DNA extracted from either of those sample types. Here the chain combines TRBV27 and TRBJ2-3; TRBD2 lines up with 11 middle nucleotides. Material: peripheral blood. The sequence was obtained from a woman aged 55-69 years with active COVID-19. The CDR3 has the sequence CASSSPLAGGSTDTQYF. The sequenced DNA is TGTGCCAGCAGTTCCCCTCTAGCGGGAGGAAGCACAGATACGCAGTATTTT.